These T cell receptor beta chains were read from a single sample in a study of prognosis after radiotherapy for stage I lung cancer. TCRdb reprocessed the multiplex PCR reads via MiXCR and lists one record per CDR3 protein. The sample includes 26,000 or so distinct CDR3 sequences, around 30% seen only once; the top ten take about 32%. The sequencing used PBMCs, collected before or after stereotactic body radiation therapy (not recorded which). These receptors originate from a donor aged 50 or older with non-small cell lung cancer. Both conserved end residues are part of each CDR3. A D gene is named only where the DNA matches it firmly. Clone size appears in some rows only: once, few, many, or a class for an expanded clone.

J gene: TRBJ1-6
D gene: -
V gene: TRBV6-1
clone size: -
CDR3 DNA: TGTGCCACGGGAGGGACGTTGGATTCACCCCTCCACTTT
CDR3 protein: CATGGTLDSPLHF

J gene: TRBJ2-3
D gene: TRBD2
V gene: TRBV6-1
clone size: many
CDR3 DNA: TGTGCCAGCGGGGCCCCCCAGGGAGGGGTAAGAGATACGCAGTATTTT
CDR3 protein: CASGAPQGGVRDTQYF

J gene: TRBJ1-1
D gene: -
V gene: TRBV7-2
clone size: many
CDR3 DNA: TGTGCCAGCAGCTTATTTCGCGGGAACACTGAAGCTTTCTTT
CDR3 protein: CASSLFRGNTEAFF

J gene: TRBJ1-1
D gene: TRBD1
V gene: TRBV4-1
clone size: once
CDR3 DNA: TGCGCCAGCAGCCAGAATAACAGGGGCGCGGGGGGGATAACTGAAGCTTTCTTT
CDR3 protein: CASSQNNRGAGGITEAFF

J gene: TRBJ1-2
D gene: -
V gene: TRBV2
clone size: medium-sized
CDR3 DNA: TGTGCCAGCAGTGAATCCGAGGGAACTAACTATGGCTACACCTTC
CDR3 protein: CASSESEGTNYGYTF

J gene: TRBJ2-3
D gene: TRBD2
V gene: TRBV28
clone size: -
CDR3 DNA: TGTGCCAGCAGACTAGCGGGAGATTCCGTGCGGGATACGCAGTATTTT
CDR3 protein: CASRLAGDSVRDTQYF

J gene: TRBJ2-2
D gene: -
V gene: TRBV20-1
clone size: many
CDR3 DNA: TGCAGTGCTAGAGTCGGGGGGAACACCGGGGAGCTGTTTTTT
CDR3 protein: CSARVGGNTGELFF

J gene: TRBJ2-1
D gene: -
V gene: TRBV7-2
clone size: many
CDR3 DNA: TGTGCCAGCAGCTCCCCGGGCCCCGTCAATGAGCAGTTCTTC
CDR3 protein: CASSSPGPVNEQFF

J gene: TRBJ1-1
D gene: TRBD1
V gene: TRBV19
clone size: many
CDR3 DNA: TGTGCCAGTACCTTTAGGACAGGGGGCAACACTGAAGCTTTCTTT
CDR3 protein: CASTFRTGGNTEAFF

J gene: TRBJ2-1
D gene: TRBD2
V gene: TRBV24-1
clone size: once
CDR3 DNA: TGTGCCACCAGTGACCCTAGCGGATACTACAATGAGCAGTTCTTC
CDR3 protein: CATSDPSGYYNEQFF

J gene: TRBJ2-7
D gene: -
V gene: TRBV6-1
clone size: many
CDR3 DNA: TGTGCCAGCAGTCCCCGACGCTACGAGCAGTACTTC
CDR3 protein: CASSPRRYEQYF

J gene: TRBJ2-7
D gene: -
V gene: TRBV14
clone size: many
CDR3 DNA: TGTGCCAGCAGCCAAGAAGGGGAAGGGAGCCCCTACGAGCAGTACTTC
CDR3 protein: CASSQEGEGSPYEQYF

J gene: TRBJ1-5
D gene: -
V gene: TRBV19
clone size: many
CDR3 DNA: TGTGCCAGTAGTCCGACAGTATATAGCAATCAGCCCCAGCATTTT
CDR3 protein: CASSPTVYSNQPQHF

J gene: TRBJ2-1
D gene: -
V gene: TRBV6-1
clone size: many
CDR3 DNA: TGTGCCAGCAGTGTTATAAGGGGCAATGAGCAGTTCTTC
CDR3 protein: CASSVIRGNEQFF

J gene: TRBJ2-1
D gene: TRBD1
V gene: TRBV19
clone size: -
CDR3 DNA: TGTGCCAGTAGTGGGTGGACAGGAAACAATGAGCAGTTCTTC
CDR3 protein: CASSGWTGNNEQFF

J gene: TRBJ2-7
D gene: -
V gene: TRBV28
clone size: -
CDR3 DNA: TGTGCCAGCAGTCCGCTCGGGACATTCCCCTACGAGCAGTACTTC
CDR3 protein: CASSPLGTFPYEQYF

J gene: TRBJ2-7
D gene: -
V gene: TRBV12-3/TRBV12-4
clone size: many
CDR3 DNA: TGTGCCAGCAGTTTTCGGACAGGCGGGAAGCAGTACTTC
CDR3 protein: CASSFRTGGKQYF

J gene: TRBJ1-1
D gene: -
V gene: TRBV5-1
clone size: few
CDR3 DNA: TGCGCCAGCAGCTTGTTTCCGGGCGTGGGCACTGAAGCTTTCTTT
CDR3 protein: CASSLFPGVGTEAFF

J gene: TRBJ2-1
D gene: -
V gene: TRBV11-3
clone size: -
CDR3 DNA: TGTGCCAGCTGGGCAGCTCAAAGGACACTCAATGAGCAGTTCTTC
CDR3 protein: CASWAAQRTLNEQFF

J gene: TRBJ2-2
D gene: -
V gene: TRBV9
clone size: many
CDR3 DNA: TGTGCCAGCAGCAGACGAGCGAGGGAGCTGTTTTTT
CDR3 protein: CASSRRARELFF

J gene: TRBJ1-5
D gene: -
V gene: TRBV19
clone size: many
CDR3 DNA: TGTGCCAGTAGTATCCCCTTTGGGCAGCCCCAGCATTTT
CDR3 protein: CASSIPFGQPQHF

J gene: TRBJ2-7
D gene: -
V gene: TRBV5-4
clone size: -
CDR3 DNA: TGTGCCAGCCTCGATCGGGGGGCTTCTCTCTACGAGCAGTACTTC
CDR3 protein: CASLDRGASLYEQYF

J gene: TRBJ2-6
D gene: -
V gene: TRBV19
clone size: -
CDR3 DNA: TGTGCCAGTACCCTCATGGGGGGATCTGTGGCCAACGTCCTGACTTTC
CDR3 protein: CASTLMGGSVANVLTF

J gene: TRBJ2-1
D gene: TRBD2
V gene: TRBV6-5
clone size: many
CDR3 DNA: TGTGCCAGCAGTTACTCCGTAATAGCGGGGGGGTTCGACAATGAGCAGTTCTTC
CDR3 protein: CASSYSVIAGGFDNEQFF

J gene: TRBJ1-1
D gene: -
V gene: TRBV30
clone size: -
CDR3 DNA: TGTGCCTGGAGTGCGACCTATGAAGCTTTCTTT
CDR3 protein: CAWSATYEAFF

J gene: TRBJ2-1
D gene: -
V gene: TRBV5-1
clone size: many
CDR3 DNA: TGCGCCAGCAGCCGGAGACAGGAGGGCTCCTACAATGAGCAGTTCTTC
CDR3 protein: CASSRRQEGSYNEQFF

J gene: TRBJ2-2
D gene: TRBD2
V gene: TRBV27
clone size: -
CDR3 DNA: TGTGTCAGCAGCCTTTCTAGCGGGACCGCGAACACCGGGGAGCTGTTTTTT
CDR3 protein: CVSSLSSGTANTGELFF

J gene: TRBJ2-4
D gene: -
V gene: TRBV6-5
clone size: many
CDR3 DNA: TGTGCCAGCAGTTCTCCCCGCTTCGTGGCCAAAAACATTCAGTACTTC
CDR3 protein: CASSSPRFVAKNIQYF

J gene: TRBJ1-1
D gene: TRBD1
V gene: TRBV6-4
clone size: once
CDR3 DNA: TGTGCCAGCAGTTCGAAGGACAGGCCGCATAACGAAGCTTTCTTT
CDR3 protein: CASSSKDRPHNEAFF

J gene: TRBJ1-2
D gene: -
V gene: TRBV6-2/TRBV6-3
clone size: -
CDR3 DNA: TGTGCCAGCAGTTTACCCCTCCAAACAGGGAGAAACTATGGCTACACCTTC
CDR3 protein: CASSLPLQTGRNYGYTF

J gene: TRBJ1-5
D gene: TRBD1
V gene: TRBV19
clone size: -
CDR3 DNA: TGTGCCAGTCGTTGGGACAGAGGTAGCAATCAGCCCCAGCATTTT
CDR3 protein: CASRWDRGSNQPQHF

J gene: TRBJ2-1
D gene: -
V gene: TRBV19
clone size: many
CDR3 DNA: TGTGCCAGTAGTATCATACCGGGAACGGGTGAGCAGTTCTTC
CDR3 protein: CASSIIPGTGEQFF